These T cell receptor beta chains were read from a single sample in a study of blood T cell repertoires in COVID-19. The method was immunoSEQ multiplex PCR; TCRdb's version includes in-frame clones alone and lacks a portion of them. Of about 86,000 clones in the sample, around 89% were seen once. Source material: PBMCs or T cells enriched from blood (not recorded which). These receptor sequences come from a woman in her fifties or sixties with acute COVID-19. CDR3s include the opening cysteine and the closing phenylalanine or tryptophan. A D gene is named only where the DNA matches it firmly. Some rows mark clone size as missing; the rest say once, few, many or name a class of expanded clone.

v_call	j_call	d_call	clone_size	cdr3_aa	cdr3_nt
TRBV7-2	TRBJ1-1	-	-	CASSLIADTEAFF	TGTGCCAGCAGCTTAATAGCGGACACTGAAGCTTTCTTT
TRBV19	TRBJ2-1	TRBD2	once	CASSISTSGGPSYNEQFF	TGTGCCAGTAGTATTTCGACTAGCGGAGGCCCCTCCTACAATGAGCAGTTCTTC
TRBV2	TRBJ1-3	-	-	CASTTAGTGNTIYF	TGTGCCAGCACCACGGCGGGGACTGGAAACACCATATATTTT
TRBV27	TRBJ2-1	-	once	CATKGTPLSITYNEQFF	TGTGCCACCAAAGGGACACCTCTCTCAATCACCTACAATGAGCAGTTCTTC
TRBV10-2	TRBJ2-1	TRBD2	-	CASRTSGGNEQFF	TGCGCCAGCAGGACTAGCGGGGGCAATGAGCAGTTCTTC
TRBV5-4	TRBJ1-2	TRBD1	once	CASSYLTGDGYTF	TGTGCCAGCAGCTACCTGACAGGGGATGGCTACACCTTC
TRBV29-1	TRBJ1-5	TRBD1	-	CSVGTGDNQPQHF	TGCAGCGTTGGAACAGGGGATAATCAGCCCCAGCATTTT
TRBV11-3	TRBJ2-1	-	-	CASSLLFSSYNEQFF	TGTGCCAGCAGCTTGCTCTTCAGCTCCTACAATGAGCAGTTCTTC
TRBV2	TRBJ2-1	-	few	CASSEERGEQFF	TGTGCCAGCAGTGAAGAGAGAGGTGAGCAGTTCTTC
TRBV24-1	TRBJ2-3	TRBD1	-	CATSEVGQGSTDTQYF	TGTGCCACCAGTGAAGTGGGACAGGGTAGCACAGATACGCAGTATTTT
TRBV7-3	TRBJ1-1	-	-	CASSLNRDTEAFF	TGTGCCAGCAGCCTCAACAGGGACACTGAAGCTTTCTTT
TRBV6-5	TRBJ1-2	-	-	CASLPNGRDSGYTF	TGTGCCAGCCTACCAAATGGGAGGGATTCTGGCTACACCTTC
TRBV7-8	TRBJ1-1	-	-	CASSPALRLTFF	TGTGCCAGCAGCCCCGCGCTCCGTCTGACTTTCTTT
TRBV19	TRBJ2-7	TRBD1	once	CASSSTGGWEQYF	TGTGCCAGTAGTAGTACAGGGGGGTGGGAGCAGTACTTC
TRBV3-1/TRBV3-2	TRBJ2-5	TRBD2	-	CASSQESFTSGNQETQYF	TGTGCCAGCAGCCAAGAGAGTTTTACTAGCGGGAATCAAGAGACCCAGTACTTC
TRBV5-4	TRBJ1-4	-	-	CAYIVRSDNEKLFF	TGTGCCTATATTGTACGGTCCGATAATGAAAAACTGTTTTTT
TRBV24-1	TRBJ2-2	-	-	CATSDAGQNTGELFF	TGTGCCACCAGTGACGCAGGCCAGAACACCGGGGAGCTGTTTTTT
TRBV19	TRBJ2-1	-	-	CASSIDHGLPGYNEQFF	TGTGCCAGTAGTATAGATCATGGGCTACCAGGGTACAATGAGCAGTTCTTC
TRBV6-5	TRBJ2-2	-	-	CASSTSSGITGELFF	TGTGCCAGCAGTACCTCTTCAGGGATCACCGGGGAGCTGTTTTTT
TRBV18	TRBJ1-1	TRBD1	-	CASSPPDRAPEAFF	TGTGCCAGCTCACCTCCGGACAGGGCGCCTGAAGCTTTCTTT
TRBV6-5	TRBJ1-1	-	once	CASNAGTMNTEAFF	TGTGCCAGCAATGCCGGGACAATGAACACTGAAGCTTTCTTT
TRBV9	TRBJ1-2	-	-	CASSVKGHYGYTF	TGTGCCAGCAGCGTAAAGGGGCACTATGGCTACACCTTC
TRBV6-1	TRBJ1-5	-	few	CASSETIYSNQPQHF	TGTGCCAGCAGTGAAACCATCTATAGCAATCAGCCCCAGCATTTT
TRBV19	TRBJ1-2	TRBD1	-	CASSQGAHGYTF	TGTGCCAGTAGTCAGGGGGCACATGGCTACACCTTC
TRBV5-1	TRBJ2-1	TRBD2	few	CASSLAYSGSFGNEQFF	TGCGCCAGCAGTCTGGCGTACAGCGGGAGTTTCGGCAATGAGCAGTTCTTC
TRBV3-1/TRBV3-2	TRBJ2-2	-	once	CASSPQGKFSGELFF	TGTGCCAGCAGCCCCCAGGGGAAGTTTAGCGGGGAGCTGTTTTTT
TRBV11-2	TRBJ2-1	-	once	CASSLEYFGGSYNEQFF	TGTGCCAGCAGCTTAGAATATTTCGGGGGCTCCTACAATGAGCAGTTCTTC
TRBV12-3/TRBV12-4	TRBJ1-2	-	-	CASSLGQGYGYTF	TGTGCCAGCAGTTTAGGGCAGGGCTATGGCTACACCTTC
TRBV18	TRBJ1-4	-	-	CASSPATNEKLFF	TGTGCCAGCTCACCCGCAACTAATGAAAAACTGTTTTTT
TRBV3-1/TRBV3-2	TRBJ2-7	-	-	CASSQAGAYEQYF	TGTGCCAGCAGCCAAGCCGGGGCCTACGAGCAGTACTTC
TRBV10-3	TRBJ2-2	TRBD2	-	CAILWTSGRNTGELFF	TGTGCCATCCTCTGGACTAGCGGGAGGAACACCGGGGAGCTGTTTTTT
TRBV30	TRBJ1-2	TRBD1	-	CAWTARGPYVYYTF	TGTGCCTGGACTGCCAGGGGGCCCTATGTATACTACACCTTC
TRBV5-8	TRBJ2-1	TRBD2	-	CASSLELAGVDEQFF	TGTGCCAGCAGCTTGGAGCTAGCGGGAGTGGATGAGCAGTTCTTC
TRBV6-1	TRBJ2-7	-	-	CASSEKEAYEQYF	TGTGCCAGCAGTGAAAAGGAGGCCTACGAGCAGTACTTC
TRBV2	TRBJ1-1	-	-	CASIRTRTAEAFF	TGTGCCAGCATTCGAACCCGGACAGCTGAAGCTTTCTTT
TRBV12-3/TRBV12-4	TRBJ2-1	-	-	CASSSFNEQFF	TGTGCCAGCAGTTCGTTTAATGAGCAGTTCTTC
TRBV19	TRBJ1-4	-	-	CASSIGSTNEKLFF	TGTGCCAGTAGTATCGGTTCAACTAATGAAAAACTGTTTTTT
TRBV7-3	TRBJ2-5	-	-	CASRITGDQETQYF	TGTGCCAGCAGAATAACAGGAGACCAAGAGACCCAGTACTTC
TRBV5-6	TRBJ2-1	TRBD2	-	CASSFLAGIGNEQFF	TGTGCCAGCAGCTTCCTAGCGGGAATAGGCAATGAGCAGTTCTTC
TRBV10-1	TRBJ2-1	TRBD2	-	CASSDLERESSYNEQFF	TGCGCCAGCAGTGATTTGGAGCGGGAGAGCTCCTACAATGAGCAGTTCTTC
TRBV5-4	TRBJ1-2	TRBD1	-	CASSVGQGSSRNGYTF	TGTGCCAGCAGCGTGGGACAGGGCTCTTCTCGGAATGGCTACACCTTC
TRBV18	TRBJ2-7	-	-	CASSPNRGGEQYF	TGTGCCAGCTCACCGAACAGGGGGGGCGAGCAGTACTTC
TRBV15	TRBJ2-7	-	-	CATSRDRAQGSYEQYF	TGTGCCACCAGCAGAGATAGGGCCCAGGGGTCCTACGAGCAGTACTTC